This TCR beta chain derives from a study of blood T cell repertoires in COVID-19. Clones were sequenced by immunoSEQ multiplex PCR, and TCRdb holds only the in-frame ones, with some missing. This sample yields some 320,000 clones, of which about 88% are seen a single time; around 2.5% belongs to the top ten. This clone was seen more than once but under ten times. V dropped 6 bases and J dropped 0 bases, with 8 bases sitting between them. The V gene's germline CDR1 is SGHTA and CDR2 FQGNSA. CDR3 length equals 13 residues. This chain connects TRBV7-2 to TRBJ1-2, with D tentatively TRBD1 (5 bases). This receptor was obtained from a man in his sixties who had recovered from COVID-19. The sample was PBMCs or T cells enriched from blood (not recorded which). This CDR3 is CASRNRSNYGYTF. The DNA for the CDR3 is TGTGCCAGCAGAAACAGGTCTAACTATGGCTACACCTTC.